This TCR beta chain was retrieved from a study of cytomegalovirus exposure and HLA in healthy donors. Study as a whole: Tens of millions of unique TCRs from HLA-typed donors made up an early data release.

A multiplex PCR was run with 60 Vbeta primers and 13 Jbeta primers. Data came from immunoSEQ multiplex PCR; TCRdb stores just in-frame clones and leaves some out. The data show about 97,000 clones, less than 90% seen once. The CDR3 loop spans 19 amino acids. The germline gives CDR1 SEHNR, CDR2 FQNEAQ (reference sequence). V dropped 7 bases and J dropped 2 bases, with 27 bases sitting between them. This receptor was obtained from a middle-aged man in good health and CMV-seronegative. The rearrangement links TRBV7-9 to TRBJ1-3; tentative D call: TRBD1 (6 bases). The sequenced sample was PBMCs. CDR3 sequence (DNA): TGTGCCAGCACCACAACTACGGTCGGGGGGCGAGTGACTGGAAACACCATATATTTT. Protein sequence: CASTTTTVGGRVTGNTIYF.